The 20 T cell receptor beta chains reported below all come from one sample, sequenced in a study of blood T cell repertoires in COVID-19. Sequenced by immunoSEQ multiplex PCR; TCRdb stores in-frame clones only, minus some. Of 85,000 to 90,000 clones in the sample, about 82% were seen once. Sequences were obtained from peripheral blood. These receptors all stem from a human donor in a cohort sampled during active COVID-19.

V gene TRBV6-6 combines with J gene TRBJ2-1; 8 bases match TRBD2. Trimming removed 6 bases from V and 1 base from J; junction bases left unmatched: 11. The CDR3 runs 17 residues. In germline, CDR1 is MNHNY, CDR2 SVGAGI (reference sequence). CDR3 residues: CASSRRWSGGSYNEQFF. In DNA form, the CDR3 reads TGTGCCAGCAGCCGACGGTGGAGCGGGGGATCCTACAATGAGCAGTTCTTC.

The chain joins TRBV3-1 (or the pseudogene TRBV3-2) to TRBJ1-6, with 7 nucleotides matching TRBD1. The V and J ends lost 2 bases and 6 bases, in that order; junction bases with no gene match: 4. The CDR3 length is 15 residues. The germline V gene has CDR1 LGHDT and CDR2 YNNKEL (reference sequence). DNA for the CDR3: TGTGCCAGCAGCCAACCCGGGACAGCTAATTCACCCCTCCACTTT. Translation: CASSQPGTANSPLHF.

The chain uses TRBV11-1 and TRBJ2-7; 8 bases agree with TRBD2. V gave up 2 bases and J gave up 4 bases; unmatched junction bases: 7. The CDR3 is 15 amino acids. Germline V gene sequence: CDR1 SGHAT, CDR2 FQDESV (reference sequence). The CDR3: CASSLFSGTRYEQYF. The CDR3 nucleotides read TGTGCCAGCAGCTTATTTAGCGGGACTAGATACGAGCAGTACTTC. Complete variable domain (other parts from reference TRBV11-1 and TRBJ2-7): EAEVAQSPRYKITEKSQAVAFWCDPISGHATLYWYRQILGQGPELLVQFQDESVVDDSQLPKDRFSAERLKGVDSTLKIQPAELGDSAMYLCASSLFSGTRYEQYFGPGTRLTVT.

V is TRBV7-6 and J is TRBJ2-1; 10 bases fit TRBD2. Germline-derived CDR1 and CDR2 are SGHVS and FNYEAQ. The junction had 4 bases not matched to a gene; V was cut back by 4 bases and J by 4 bases. CDR3 size: 15 residues. The CDR3 loop reads CASSSGLAEYNEQFF. CDR3 in DNA: TGTGCCAGCAGCTCCGGACTAGCGGAGTACAATGAGCAGTTCTTC.

This clone was detected once. The chain carries TRBV6-5 and TRBJ1-3; TRBD1 aligns across 8 bases. The CDR3 sequence is 15 residues long. Germline trimming cut 2 bases from V and 3 bases from J; bases unmatched to any gene: 3. The V gene's germline CDR1 is MNHEY and CDR2 SVGAGI. The CDR3 loop reads CASSYGQGGGNTIYF. The CDR3 nucleotides are TGTGCCAGCAGTTACGGACAGGGAGGTGGAAACACCATATATTTT.

The chain recombines TRBV9 with TRBJ2-1; unclear D gene. Trimming took off 5 bases at V and 0 bases at J, with 12 bases between the two ends. Germline V gene sequence: CDR1 SGDLS, CDR2 YYNGEE. This CDR3 has 15 amino acids. The CDR3 sequence: CASSGTAGSYNEQFF. The CDR3 DNA reads as TGTGCCAGCAGTGGCACGGCAGGCTCCTACAATGAGCAGTTCTTC.

The chain couples TRBV4-3 to TRBJ2-2; D unclear. The germline V gene has CDR1 LGHNA and CDR2 YSLEER. The length of the CDR3 is 15 residues. V was cut by 0 bases and J by 4 bases, with 9 bases left in between. This chain's CDR3 is CASSQDARSTGELFF. CDR3 DNA: TGCGCCAGCAGCCAAGATGCCAGAAGCACCGGGGAGCTGTTTTTT.

The chain combines TRBV5-1 with TRBJ2-1; TRBD2 aligns across 15 bases. The germline gives CDR1 SGHRS, CDR2 YFSETQ. The V gene end was trimmed by 4 bases and the J gene end by 2 bases; junction bases not matched to a gene: 1. The CDR3 is 16 amino acids. For the CDR3, the DNA is TGCGCCAGCAGCAGGACTAGCGGGGGGGCCTACAATGAGCAGTTCTTC. This sequence encodes CASSRTSGGAYNEQFF.

This clone has only one observation. V usage is TRBV19 and J usage is TRBJ1-1; possible D gene TRBD1, 5 bases. CDR3 size: 14 residues. Germline lookup yields CDR1 LNHDA and CDR2 SQIVND (reference sequence). Between the trimmed V and J ends, which lost 4 bases and 9 bases, there was a span of 18 bases. CDR3 region: CASSSPYTGLQAFF. The CDR3, as DNA: TGTGCCAGTAGTAGCCCCTACACAGGTCTCCAAGCTTTCTTT.

The rearrangement links TRBV4-3 to TRBJ1-2; D gene unclear. Germline V gene data show CDR1 as LGHNA and CDR2 as YSLEER. This CDR3 spans 15 amino acids. V lost 0 bases and J 2 bases, leaving 10 bases between the germline ends. CDR3: CASSQDWPTNYGYTF. In DNA, the CDR3 is TGCGCCAGCAGCCAAGATTGGCCAACCAACTATGGCTACACCTTC.

The chain recombines TRBV3-1 (or the pseudogene TRBV3-2) with TRBJ2-7; 7 bases fit TRBD1. This CDR3 comprises 16 residues. J gave up 5 bases and V 4 bases, and 14 bases lay outside the gene matches. CDR1 is LGHDT, CDR2 YNNKEL, per germline (reference sequence). Here the CDR3 DNA reads TGTGCCAGCAGCCGAGTTTCGAGTGCCAGGGGGAACGAGCAGTACTTC. It is translated as CASSRVSSARGNEQYF.

The chain is built from TRBV19 and TRBJ2-5; 7 bases map to TRBD1. The CDR3 extends over 14 amino acids. Unmatched junction bases numbered 10, after V lost 11 bases and J lost 1 base. Germline assignment: CDR1 LNHDA and CDR2 SQIVND (reference sequence). The CDR3 DNA sequence: TGTGCCCCGACGGAGACAGGGATCCAAGAGACCCAGTACTTC. The encoded protein is CAPTETGIQETQYF. Drawing the rest from reference TRBV19 and TRBJ2-5, the complete variable domain is DGGITQSPKYLFRKEGQNVTLSCEQNLNHDAMYWYRQDPGQGLRLIYYSQIVNDFQKGDIAEGYSVSREKKESFPLTVTSAQKNPTAFYLCAPTETGIQETQYFGPGTRLLVL.

In this sample, this clone turned up once. CDR3 residues: CASSPTGEDTEAFF. The CDR3 coding sequence is TGTGCCAGCAGTCCGACAGGGGAAGACACTGAAGCTTTCTTT. J is TRBJ1-1 and V is TRBV28; 8 bases align to TRBD1. This CDR3 is built from 14 residues. The J segment lost 3 bases and the V segment lost 5 bases, leaving 5 bases of the junction unmatched. Germline lookup yields CDR1 MDHEN and CDR2 SYDVKM.

The V gene is TRBV12-3 or TRBV12-4, the J gene TRBJ2-7; TRBD2 aligns across 7 bases. This CDR3 region has 13 residues. Trimming removed 5 bases from V and 6 bases from J; junction bases left unmatched: 7. CDR3 residues: CASSVGTTSEQYF. CDR3 sequence (DNA): TGTGCCAGCAGTGTAGGGACTACCTCCGAGCAGTACTTC.

The genes are TRBV5-4 and TRBJ2-1; D is perhaps TRBD1 (6 bases). V lost 1 base and J lost 6, with 11 bases in between. Germline V lookup: CDR1 SGHNT, CDR2 YYREEE (reference sequence). The CDR3 has 14 amino acids. As DNA, the CDR3 is TGTGCCAGCAGCTTGCCGGACAGCTTCAATGAGCAGTTCTTC. Translation: CASSLPDSFNEQFF.

The gene calls are TRBV28 and TRBJ2-7; the D is unclear. The CDR3 contains 12 residues. Trimming left V 6 bases short and J 1 base short, with 7 bases between. Germline V gives CDR1 MDHEN, CDR2 SYDVKM. The CDR3 here is CASSPFSYEQYF. CDR3 in DNA: TGTGCCAGCAGCCCTTTTTCCTACGAGCAGTACTTC. Using reference TRBV28 and TRBJ2-7 for the parts outside the CDR3, the full variable domain is DVKVTQSSRYLVKRTGEKVFLECVQDMDHENMFWYRQDPGLGLRLIYFSYDVKMKEKGDIPEGYSVSREKKERFSLILESASTNQTSMYLCASSPFSYEQYFGPGTRLTVT.

The chain couples TRBV7-8 to TRBJ1-6, with 7 bases matching TRBD1. CDR3 size: 14 residues. Per the germline V gene, CDR1 is SGHVS and CDR2 is FQNEAQ. The ends lost 4 bases at V and 9 bases at J; junction bases unmatched: 6. As DNA, the CDR3 is TGTGCCAGCAGCTCACAGGGGAATAGTTCACCCCTCCACTTT. It codes for CASSSQGNSSPLHF. Filled out from reference TRBV7-8 and TRBJ1-6, the complete variable domain reads GAGVSQSPRYKVAKRGQDVALRCDPISGHVSLFWYQQALGQGPEFLTYFQNEAQLDKSGLPSDRFFAERPEGSVSTLKIQRTQQEDSAVYLCASSSQGNSSPLHFGNGTRLTVT.

This clone was seen more than once but under ten times. J is TRBJ1-6 and V is TRBV7-2; TRBD1 matches at 9 bases. V lost 0 bases, J lost 10 bases, and 10 bases stayed unmatched. This CDR3 has 17 amino acids. The germline V gene encodes CDR1 SGHTA and CDR2 FQGNSA. The CDR3, as DNA: TGTGCCAGCAGCTTAGCTCATGGAGGGACAGGGCAATCACCCCTCCACTTT. This encodes CASSLAHGGTGQSPLHF.

The J gene is TRBJ1-1, the V gene TRBV19; TRBD1 matches 11 bases. Trimming took 7 bases from V and 0 from J; bases not matched to a gene: 7. The CDR3 is 16 amino acids. The germline V gene has CDR1 LNHDA and CDR2 SQIVND (reference sequence). CDR3 nucleotides: TGTGCCAGTAACCCGGACAGGGGGCGCATGAACACTGAAGCTTTCTTT. Its translation is CASNPDRGRMNTEAFF.

The gene calls are TRBV12-3 or TRBV12-4 and TRBJ2-7; TRBD1 aligns across 7 bases. The CDR3 extends over 13 amino acids. V lost 6 bases, J lost 1 base, and 3 bases stayed unmatched. This chain's CDR3 is CASRQTGSYEQYF. CDR3 in DNA: TGTGCCAGCAGACAGACAGGGTCCTACGAGCAGTACTTC.